This is a list of T cell receptor beta chains from one sample in a study of T cell repertoires in cytomegalovirus infection. Antigens of these TCRs are unknown. MiXCR was run by TCRdb on the reads, yielding one entry per CDR3 protein. The data contain roughly 310,000 distinct CDR3 sequences, roughly 28% of them seen just once; the ten biggest clones take up around 19%. Sequenced material: cultured PBMCs, taken from culture after CMV antigen stimulation. These receptors were obtained from a human donor in good health (CMV status not recorded). Some clones in this sample may be carry-over from other donors' samples. Both conserved end residues are part of each CDR3. The D gene is left open where the match is weak. Clone sizes are given selectively: once, few, many, or a class where the clone is expanded.

clone size,D gene,J gene,V gene,CDR3 protein,CDR3 DNA
NA,NA,TRBJ2-5,TRBV2,CASSEKSGQPQATQYF,TGTGCCAGCAGCGAGAAGAGCGGGCAACCCCAGGCGACCCAGTACTTC
few,TRBD1,TRBJ1-2,TRBV12-3/TRBV12-4,CASNQRDSGYYGYTF,TGTGCCAGCAACCAGAGGGACAGCGGTTACTATGGCTACACCTTC
many,TRBD2,TRBJ2-2,TRBV7-3,CASSLTGGRAGGELFF,TGTGCCAGCAGCTTAACCGGCGGGAGAGCAGGAGGGGAGCTGTTTTTT
NA,NA,TRBJ1-2,TRBV20-1,CSAPGSTRNGYTF,TGCAGTGCTCCCGGCAGCACCCGAAATGGCTACACCTTC
NA,NA,TRBJ2-7,TRBV2,CASSEAQGPPYEQYF,TGTGCCAGCAGTGAAGCGCAGGGGCCCCCCTACGAGCAGTACTTC
NA,NA,TRBJ1-1,TRBV12-3/TRBV12-4,CASYTLNTEAFF,TGTGCCAGCTACACGTTGAACACTGAAGCTTTCTTT
NA,TRBD1,TRBJ2-3,TRBV6-6,CASSYIAGGIDTQYF,TGTGCCAGCAGTTACATCGCAGGGGGCATAGATACGCAGTATTTT
few,NA,TRBJ1-2,TRBV2,CASNRGYGYTF,TGTGCCAGCAACCGGGGCTATGGCTACACCTTC
NA,TRBD2,TRBJ2-1,TRBV3-1,CASSQDPLGAGGPNEQFF,TGTGCCAGCAGCCAAGATCCCTTGGGCGCGGGAGGACCGAATGAGCAGTTCTTC
NA,NA,TRBJ1-2,TRBV10-3,CAISLSTNGYTF,TGTGCCATCAGCTTGAGTACGAATGGCTACACCTTC
NA,NA,TRBJ1-2,TRBV7-9,CASSLGPGGGGYTF,TGTGCCAGCAGCTTAGGACCGGGCGGCGGAGGGTACACCTTC
NA,TRBD2,TRBJ2-6,TRBV6-8,CASSYSGRAWSGANVLTF,TGTGCCAGCAGTTACTCAGGGAGGGCCTGGTCTGGGGCCAACGTCCTGACTTTC
NA,TRBD2,TRBJ2-1,TRBV9,CASSPGLAGSYNEQFF,TGTGCCAGCAGCCCAGGACTAGCGGGGTCCTACAATGAGCAGTTCTTC
few,NA,TRBJ2-7,TRBV7-8,CASSLEGLGLYEQYF,TGTGCCAGCAGCTTAGAGGGGCTGGGGCTATACGAGCAGTACTTC
NA,NA,TRBJ1-5,TRBV19,CASSIRTGDNQPQHF,TGTGCCAGTAGTATTAGGACTGGGGACAATCAGCCCCAGCATTTT
few,NA,TRBJ2-3,TRBV12-3/TRBV12-4,CASSLRTSTDTQYF,TGTGCCAGCAGTCTACGTACAAGCACAGATACGCAGTATTTT
NA,NA,TRBJ1-2,TRBV12-3/TRBV12-4,CASTTRGTNYGYTF,TGTGCCAGCACCACCCGAGGGACTAACTATGGCTACACCTTC
NA,TRBD1,TRBJ1-1,TRBV30,CAWAGTGIAAFF,TGTGCCTGGGCCGGGACAGGCATCGCGGCTTTCTTT
NA,TRBD1,TRBJ2-1,TRBV7-8,CASSPPGQGGREQFF,TGTGCCAGCAGCCCCCCGGGACAGGGTGGTCGGGAGCAGTTCTTC
NA,NA,TRBJ1-2,TRBV15,CATSREGVGYGYTF,TGTGCCACCAGCAGAGAAGGGGTTGGCTATGGCTACACCTTC
many,TRBD1,TRBJ2-1,TRBV7-2,CASSSGRGQSSYNEQFF,TGTGCCAGCAGCTCAGGTAGGGGGCAGAGCTCCTACAATGAGCAGTTCTTC
NA,TRBD2,TRBJ2-5,TRBV19,CASSKTSGGAWETQYF,TGTGCCAGTAGTAAAACTAGCGGGGGGGCCTGGGAGACCCAGTACTTC
once,NA,TRBJ2-7,TRBV12-3/TRBV12-4,CASSPGYYEQYF,TGTGCCAGCAGCCCCGGGTACTACGAGCAGTACTTC
NA,TRBD2,TRBJ2-2,TRBV7-6,CASSSTPGLAVLVVTGELFF,TGTGCCAGCAGCTCCACACCGGGACTAGCGGTGCTAGTGGTCACCGGGGAGCTGTTTTTT
NA,TRBD2,TRBJ2-1,TRBV24-1,CATSDSGLSGGNEQFF,TGTGCCACCAGTGATTCGGGGCTAAGCGGGGGAAATGAGCAGTTCTTC
NA,NA,TRBJ2-1,TRBV20-1,CSARDTLGLLISPGQQFF,TGCAGTGCTAGAGATACATTGGGGCTACTAATCAGCCCCGGCCAGCAGTTCTTC
few,NA,TRBJ1-3,TRBV12-3/TRBV12-4,CASNLPGSSGNTIYF,TGTGCCAGCAACCTCCCCGGGAGCTCTGGAAACACCATATATTTT
NA,TRBD1,TRBJ1-1,TRBV4-1,CASSQDRDRGNTEAFF,TGCGCCAGCAGCCAAGATAGGGACAGGGGGAACACTGAAGCTTTCTTT
many,TRBD1,TRBJ2-7,TRBV7-2,CASSLWGQGGYEQYF,TGTGCCAGCAGCTTATGGGGACAGGGAGGCTACGAGCAGTACTTC
NA,NA,TRBJ1-1,TRBV6-6,CASSDWGLAFF,TGTGCCAGCAGTGACTGGGGACTGGCTTTCTTT
NA,TRBD2,TRBJ2-1,TRBV10-3,CAISVRGVAGGSNEQFF,TGTGCCATCAGTGTAAGAGGGGTAGCGGGAGGGTCGAATGAGCAGTTCTTC
NA,NA,TRBJ1-1,TRBV30,CAWCPGTQNTEAFF,TGTGCCTGGTGTCCCGGGACACAGAACACTGAAGCTTTCTTT
few,NA,TRBJ2-3,TRBV19,CASSIGLNTDTQYF,TGTGCCAGTAGTATAGGCCTTAATACAGATACGCAGTATTTT
NA,NA,TRBJ1-3,TRBV27,CASRDRPGSGNTIYF,TGTGCCAGCAGGGACCGCCCGGGCTCTGGAAACACCATATATTTT
once,NA,TRBJ1-5,TRBV6-2/TRBV6-3,CASSYRGAWPQHF,TGTGCCAGCAGTTATCGGGGGGCTTGGCCCCAGCATTTT
many,NA,TRBJ2-5,TRBV7-3,CASSPGPGETQYF,TGTGCCAGCAGCCCCGGGCCTGGGGAGACCCAGTACTTC
NA,TRBD2,TRBJ2-1,TRBV27,CASRTSGSNNEQFF,TGTGCCAGCAGGACTAGCGGGAGCAACAATGAGCAGTTCTTC
NA,NA,TRBJ2-3,TRBV19,CASSGKVGDTQYF,TGTGCCAGTAGCGGCAAGGTAGGAGATACGCAGTATTTT
NA,NA,TRBJ1-4,TRBV7-2,CASSSQGWSEKLFF,TGTGCCAGCAGCTCACAGGGATGGAGTGAAAAACTGTTTTTT
NA,NA,TRBJ1-3,TRBV7-2,CASSLVAGARAFSGNTIYF,TGTGCCAGCAGCTTAGTGGCAGGGGCTAGGGCTTTTTCTGGAAACACCATATATTTT
NA,NA,TRBJ1-3,TRBV2,CASTGDSGNTIYF,TGTGCCAGCACGGGAGACTCTGGAAACACCATATATTTT
NA,TRBD1,TRBJ2-1,TRBV5-1,CASNTPGQGPNEQFF,TGCGCCAGTAACACTCCGGGACAGGGTCCCAATGAGCAGTTCTTC
few,TRBD1,TRBJ1-1,TRBV12-3/TRBV12-4,CASSPGQGYEAFF,TGTGCCAGCAGTCCGGGACAGGGGTATGAAGCTTTCTTT
few,NA,TRBJ1-5,TRBV4-1,CASSQDGRNQPQHF,TGCGCCAGCAGCCAAGACGGGAGGAATCAGCCCCAGCATTTT
NA,TRBD2,TRBJ2-1,TRBV10-3,CAISGVPGIAGDSYNEQFF,TGTGCCATCAGTGGGGTCCCAGGTATAGCGGGGGACTCCTACAATGAGCAGTTCTTC
NA,NA,TRBJ1-2,TRBV6-2/TRBV6-3,CASRRQETNYGYTF,TGTGCCAGCAGGCGACAGGAGACTAACTATGGCTACACCTTC
few,TRBD2,TRBJ2-1,TRBV12-5,CASGHRTSGVYNEQFF,TGTGCTAGTGGTCACAGGACTAGCGGGGTATACAATGAGCAGTTCTTC
many,TRBD1,TRBJ1-3,TRBV12-3/TRBV12-4,CASSPRTGTGNTIYF,TGTGCCAGCAGCCCTCGGACAGGGACTGGAAACACCATATATTTT
NA,NA,TRBJ1-5,TRBV19,CASSPSGGRQPQHF,TGTGCCAGTAGTCCGTCGGGGGGGCGTCAGCCCCAGCATTTT
few,TRBD2,TRBJ2-3,TRBV7-9,CASSLFQAGGNTDTQYF,TGTGCCAGCAGCCTATTCCAAGCGGGGGGGAACACAGATACGCAGTATTTT
many,TRBD2,TRBJ2-1,TRBV7-2,CASSPPSGRVSNEQFF,TGTGCCAGCAGCCCCCCTAGCGGGAGGGTCTCCAATGAGCAGTTCTTC
NA,TRBD1,TRBJ1-6,TRBV7-9,CASSSGQGVGSPLHF,TGTGCCAGCAGCTCGGGACAGGGCGTTGGTTCACCCCTCCACTTT
NA,TRBD1,TRBJ1-4,TRBV2,CASSTAGGGEKLFF,TGTGCCAGCAGTACTGCAGGGGGTGGTGAAAAACTGTTTTTT
NA,TRBD1,TRBJ1-2,TRBV12-3/TRBV12-4,CASSVQARGRVWGYTF,TGTGCCAGCAGTGTCCAGGCCAGGGGGAGGGTCTGGGGCTACACCTTC
few,NA,TRBJ2-7,TRBV7-3,CASSLKGRGLLTSYEQYF,TGTGCCAGCAGCTTAAAGGGGAGGGGGCTCCTCACCTCCTACGAGCAGTACTTC